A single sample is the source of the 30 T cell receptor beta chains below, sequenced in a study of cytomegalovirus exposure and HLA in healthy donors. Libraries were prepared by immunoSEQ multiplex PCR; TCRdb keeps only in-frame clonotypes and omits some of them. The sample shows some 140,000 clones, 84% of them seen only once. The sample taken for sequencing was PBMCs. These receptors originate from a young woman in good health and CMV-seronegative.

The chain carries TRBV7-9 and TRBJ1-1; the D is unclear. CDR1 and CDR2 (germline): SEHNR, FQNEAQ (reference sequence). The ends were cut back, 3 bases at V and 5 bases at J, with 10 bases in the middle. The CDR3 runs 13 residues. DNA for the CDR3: TGTGCCAGCAGCTTCGAGGGAAGGACTGAAGCTTTCTTT. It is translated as CASSFEGRTEAFF.

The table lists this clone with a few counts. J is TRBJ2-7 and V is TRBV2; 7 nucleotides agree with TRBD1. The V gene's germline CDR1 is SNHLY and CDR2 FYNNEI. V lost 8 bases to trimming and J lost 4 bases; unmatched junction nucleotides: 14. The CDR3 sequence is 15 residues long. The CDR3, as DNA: TGTGCCAGCCACCTTACAGGGGCGAGTAATTACGAGCAGTACTTC. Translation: CASHLTGASNYEQYF.

The CDR3 coding sequence is TGCGCCAGCAGCCAAGACAGGGGGTTTGGCGGCTACACCTTC. This codes for CASSQDRGFGGYTF. The chain links TRBV4-1 to TRBJ1-2; 7 nucleotides line up with TRBD1. V lost 0 bases and J lost 8; bases outside the gene matches: 6. From germline, CDR1 is MGHRA and CDR2 YSYEKL. This CDR3 spans 14 amino acids.

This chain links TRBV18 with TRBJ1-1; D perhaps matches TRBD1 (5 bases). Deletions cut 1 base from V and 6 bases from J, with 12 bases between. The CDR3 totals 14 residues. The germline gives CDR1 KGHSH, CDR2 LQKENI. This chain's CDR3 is CASSPLQGGSEAFF. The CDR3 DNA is TGTGCCAGCTCACCACTTCAGGGAGGATCTGAAGCTTTCTTT.

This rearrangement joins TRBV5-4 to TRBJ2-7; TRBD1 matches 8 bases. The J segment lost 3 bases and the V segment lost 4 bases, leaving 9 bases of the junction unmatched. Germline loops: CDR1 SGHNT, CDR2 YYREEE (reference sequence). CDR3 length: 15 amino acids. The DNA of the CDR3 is TGTGCCAGCAGCCCCGGGACAGGAAAAATCTACGAGCAGTACTTC. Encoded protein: CASSPGTGKIYEQYF.

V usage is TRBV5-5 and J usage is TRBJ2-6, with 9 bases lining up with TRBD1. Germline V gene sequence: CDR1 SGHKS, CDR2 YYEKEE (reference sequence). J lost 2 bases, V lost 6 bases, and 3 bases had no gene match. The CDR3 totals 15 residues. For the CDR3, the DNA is TGTGCCAGCACGCGGACAGGGGCTGGGGCCAACGTCCTGACTTTC. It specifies CASTRTGAGANVLTF.

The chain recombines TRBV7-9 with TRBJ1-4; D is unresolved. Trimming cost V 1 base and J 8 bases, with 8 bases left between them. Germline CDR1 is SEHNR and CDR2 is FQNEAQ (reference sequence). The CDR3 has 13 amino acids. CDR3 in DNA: TGTGCCAGCAGCTTAGGTGTGGCCGAAAAACTGTTTTTT. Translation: CASSLGVAEKLFF.

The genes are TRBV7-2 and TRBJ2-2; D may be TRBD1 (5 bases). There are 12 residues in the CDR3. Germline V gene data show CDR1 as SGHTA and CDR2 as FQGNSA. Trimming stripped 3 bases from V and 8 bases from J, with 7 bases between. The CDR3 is CASSFREGELFF. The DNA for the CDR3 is TGTGCCAGCAGCTTCAGGGAAGGGGAGCTGTTTTTT. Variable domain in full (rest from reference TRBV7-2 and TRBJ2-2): GAGVSQSPSNKVTEKGKDVELRCDPISGHTALYWYRQSLGQGLEFLIYFQGNSAPDKSGLPSDRFSAERTGGSVSTLTIQRTQQEDSAVYLCASSFREGELFFGEGSRLTVL.

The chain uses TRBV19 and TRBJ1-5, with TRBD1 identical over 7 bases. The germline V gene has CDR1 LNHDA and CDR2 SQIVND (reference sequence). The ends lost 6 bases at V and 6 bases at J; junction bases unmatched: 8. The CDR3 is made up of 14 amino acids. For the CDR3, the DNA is TGTGCCAGTAGCCCTGACAGGGTCGGTCAGCCCCAGCATTTT. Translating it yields CASSPDRVGQPQHF.

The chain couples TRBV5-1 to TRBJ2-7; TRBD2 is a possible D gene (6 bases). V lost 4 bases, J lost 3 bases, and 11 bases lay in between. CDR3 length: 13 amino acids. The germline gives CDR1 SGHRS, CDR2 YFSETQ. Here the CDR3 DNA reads TGCGCCAGCAGCCCGGAGGGCAACTACGAGCAGTACTTC. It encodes CASSPEGNYEQYF.

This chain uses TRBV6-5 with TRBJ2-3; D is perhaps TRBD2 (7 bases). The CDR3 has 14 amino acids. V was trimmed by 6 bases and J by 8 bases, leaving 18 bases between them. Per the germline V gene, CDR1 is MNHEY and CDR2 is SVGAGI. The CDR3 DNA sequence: TGTGCCAGCAGACCCGCGGGGGCGGGGAGTACGCAGTATTTT. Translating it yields CASRPAGAGSTQYF.

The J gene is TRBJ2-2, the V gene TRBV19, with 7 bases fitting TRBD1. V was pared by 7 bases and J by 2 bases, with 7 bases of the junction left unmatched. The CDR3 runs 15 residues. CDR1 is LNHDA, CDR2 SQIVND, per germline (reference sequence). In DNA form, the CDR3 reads TGTGCCAGTATTAAGGGACAGCAAAACACCGGGGAGCTGTTTTTT. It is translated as CASIKGQQNTGELFF.

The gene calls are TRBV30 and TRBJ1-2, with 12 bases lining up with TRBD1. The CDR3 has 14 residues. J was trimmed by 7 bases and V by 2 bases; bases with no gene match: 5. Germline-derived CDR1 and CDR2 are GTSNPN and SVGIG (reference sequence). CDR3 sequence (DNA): TGTGCCTGGAGTAGGGACAGGGGGCGCGGTGGCTACACCTTC. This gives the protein CAWSRDRGRGGYTF.

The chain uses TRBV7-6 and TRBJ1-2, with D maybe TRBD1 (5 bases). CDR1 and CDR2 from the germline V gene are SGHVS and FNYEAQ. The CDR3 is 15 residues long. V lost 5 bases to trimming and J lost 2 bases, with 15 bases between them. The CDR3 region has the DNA TGTGCCAGCAGCCTACGACAGAACACGAACTATGGCTACACCTTC. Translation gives CASSLRQNTNYGYTF.

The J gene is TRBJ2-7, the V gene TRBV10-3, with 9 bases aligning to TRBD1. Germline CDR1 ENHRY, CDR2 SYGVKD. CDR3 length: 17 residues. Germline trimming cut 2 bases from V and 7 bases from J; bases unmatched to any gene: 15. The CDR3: CAISETQTGGAFGEQYF. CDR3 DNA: TGTGCCATCAGTGAGACTCAAACAGGGGGCGCCTTCGGAGAGCAGTACTTC.

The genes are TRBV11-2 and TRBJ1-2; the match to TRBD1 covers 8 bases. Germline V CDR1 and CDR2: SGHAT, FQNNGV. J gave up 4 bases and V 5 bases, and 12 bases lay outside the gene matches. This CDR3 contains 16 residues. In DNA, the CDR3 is TGTGCCAGCAGCCCCAACCCGACAGGGGCGGGCTATGGCTACACCTTC. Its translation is CASSPNPTGAGYGYTF.

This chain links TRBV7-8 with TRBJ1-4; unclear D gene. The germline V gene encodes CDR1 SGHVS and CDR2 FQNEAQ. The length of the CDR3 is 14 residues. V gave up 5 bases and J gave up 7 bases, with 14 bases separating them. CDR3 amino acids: CASSPGPLGEKLFF. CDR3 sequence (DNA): TGTGCCAGCAGCCCGGGTCCCCTCGGTGAAAAACTGTTTTTT.

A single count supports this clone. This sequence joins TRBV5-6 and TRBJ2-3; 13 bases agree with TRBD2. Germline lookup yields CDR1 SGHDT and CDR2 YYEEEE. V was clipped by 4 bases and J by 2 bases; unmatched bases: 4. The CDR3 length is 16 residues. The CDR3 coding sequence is TGTGCCAGCAGCACCGGACTAGCGGGGGTCACAGATACGCAGTATTTT. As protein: CASSTGLAGVTDTQYF. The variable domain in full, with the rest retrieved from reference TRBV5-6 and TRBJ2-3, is DAGVTQSPTHLIKTRGQQVTLRCSPKSGHDTVSWYQQALGQGPQFIFQYYEEEERQRGNFPDRFSGHQFPNYSSELNVNALLLGDSALYLCASSTGLAGVTDTQYFGPGTRLTVL.

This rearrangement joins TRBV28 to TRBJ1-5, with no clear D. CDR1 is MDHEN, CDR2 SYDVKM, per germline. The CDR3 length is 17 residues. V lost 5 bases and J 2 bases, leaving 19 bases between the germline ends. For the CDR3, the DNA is TGTGCCAGCAGTAGGGTAAGTCGACTAAATGGCAATCAGCCCCAGCATTTT. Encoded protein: CASSRVSRLNGNQPQHF.

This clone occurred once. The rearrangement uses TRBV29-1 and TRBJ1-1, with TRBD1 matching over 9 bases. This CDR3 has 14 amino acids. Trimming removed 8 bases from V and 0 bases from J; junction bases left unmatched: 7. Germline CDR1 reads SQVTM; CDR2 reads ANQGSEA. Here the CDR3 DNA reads TGCAGCTTCCAACAGGGGGCTCTGAACACTGAAGCTTTCTTT. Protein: CSFQQGALNTEAFF.

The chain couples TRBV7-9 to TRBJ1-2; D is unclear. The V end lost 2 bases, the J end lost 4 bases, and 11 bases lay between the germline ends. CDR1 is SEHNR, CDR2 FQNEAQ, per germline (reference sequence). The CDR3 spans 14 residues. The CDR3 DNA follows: TGTGCCAGCAGCTTAAGTGGCCAATCCTATGGCTACACCTTC. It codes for CASSLSGQSYGYTF.

The DNA for the CDR3 is TGTGCCAGTAGGCAAGACAGGGACGTGAACACTGAAGCTTTCTTT. Translated, it gives CASRQDRDVNTEAFF. The chain carries TRBV19 and TRBJ1-1, with 7 bases that match TRBD1. The germline gives CDR1 LNHDA, CDR2 SQIVND (reference sequence). The trim removed 6 bases at V and 0 bases at J, leaving 7 bases unmatched. CDR3 length: 15 residues.

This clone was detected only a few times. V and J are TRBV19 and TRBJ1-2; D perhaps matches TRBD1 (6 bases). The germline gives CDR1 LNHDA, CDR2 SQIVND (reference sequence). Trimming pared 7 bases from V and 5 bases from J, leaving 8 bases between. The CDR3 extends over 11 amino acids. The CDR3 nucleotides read TGTGCCAGTACCGGACAGTATGGCTACACCTTC. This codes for CASTGQYGYTF.

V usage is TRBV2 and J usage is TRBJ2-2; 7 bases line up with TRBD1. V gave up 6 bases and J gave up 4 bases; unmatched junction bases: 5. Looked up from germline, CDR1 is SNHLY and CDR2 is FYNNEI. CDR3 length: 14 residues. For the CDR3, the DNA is TGTGCCAGCAGCTCGGGACAGTCCACCGGGGAGCTGTTTTTT. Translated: CASSSGQSTGELFF.

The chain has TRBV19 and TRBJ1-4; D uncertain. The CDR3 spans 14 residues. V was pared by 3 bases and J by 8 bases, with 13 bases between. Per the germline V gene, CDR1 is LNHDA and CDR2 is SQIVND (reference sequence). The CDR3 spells CASSIAGSREKLFF. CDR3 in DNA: TGTGCCAGTAGTATTGCGGGGAGTAGGGAAAAACTGTTTTTT.

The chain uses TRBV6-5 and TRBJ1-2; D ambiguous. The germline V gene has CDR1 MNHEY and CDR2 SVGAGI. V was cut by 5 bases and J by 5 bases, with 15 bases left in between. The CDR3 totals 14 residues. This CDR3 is CASSQNSLYYGYTF. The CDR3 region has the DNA TGTGCCAGCAGTCAAAACAGCCTCTATTATGGCTACACCTTC.

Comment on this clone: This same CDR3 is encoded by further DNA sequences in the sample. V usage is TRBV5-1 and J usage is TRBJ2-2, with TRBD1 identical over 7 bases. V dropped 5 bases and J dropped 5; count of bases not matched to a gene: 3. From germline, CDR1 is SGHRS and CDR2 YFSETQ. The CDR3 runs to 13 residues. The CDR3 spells CASSIQGTGELFF. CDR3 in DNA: TGCGCCAGCAGTATACAGGGGACCGGGGAGCTGTTTTTT.

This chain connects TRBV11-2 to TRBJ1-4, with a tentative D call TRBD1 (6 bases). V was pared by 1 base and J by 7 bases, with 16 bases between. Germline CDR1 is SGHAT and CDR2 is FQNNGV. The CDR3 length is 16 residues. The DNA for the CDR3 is TGTGCCAGCAGCTTAGGCCGCCAGGGGTGGGGTGAAAAACTGTTTTTT. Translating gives CASSLGRQGWGEKLFF.

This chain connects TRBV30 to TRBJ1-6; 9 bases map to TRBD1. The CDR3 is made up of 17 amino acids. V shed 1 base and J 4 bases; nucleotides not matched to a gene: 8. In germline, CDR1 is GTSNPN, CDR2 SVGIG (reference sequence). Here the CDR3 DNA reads TGTGCCTGGAGTGACCGGGACAGGGTAATTTATAATTCACCCCTCCACTTT. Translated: CAWSDRDRVIYNSPLHF.

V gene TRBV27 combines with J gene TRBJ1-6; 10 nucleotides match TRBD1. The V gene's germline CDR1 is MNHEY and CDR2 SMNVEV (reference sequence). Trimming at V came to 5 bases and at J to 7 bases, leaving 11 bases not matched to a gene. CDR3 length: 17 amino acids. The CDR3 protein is CASSLRTGGKWNSPLHF. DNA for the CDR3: TGTGCCAGCAGTCTACGGACAGGGGGAAAATGGAATTCACCCCTCCACTTT.